This TCR beta chain was sequenced for a study of blood T cell repertoires in COVID-19 (dated by TCRdb to 2020 to 2021). Looking at the study overall: Samples from collaborators originated in the United States, Italy and Spain and spanned both the acute and convalescent phases of COVID-19. The prospective study material was composed of cDNA or gDNA derived from T cells, B-cell-depleted T cells, or PBMCs. Subjects who had been exposed to COVID-19, were actively infected with it, or had recovered from it provided the deeply sampled blood TCRbeta repertoires that made up the dataset. The repertoires were made available in a free public database intended to serve as a resource for research on the immune response to SARS-CoV-2. Samples were obtained from the ongoing ImmuneRACE study (first 160 participants) and from about 1,300 subjects provided by 6 global collaborators. Sample metadata almost always included a de-identified subject ID, COVID-19 status, age in years and sex. HLA class I and class II types, where available, came from metadata supplied by the sample provider rather than from assay-based typing. Study-level results and caveats: Clinical and demographic metadata were provided uncurated, with the amount varying by source and participant.

TCRbeta CDR3 regions were amplified from genomic DNA using the immunoSEQ Assay, a bias-controlled multiplex PCR. For the original study's pipeline: Nucleated cell counts per sample were estimated from amplification of reference gene primers within the assay. To quantify the absolute abundance of each unique TCRbeta CDR3 rearrangement, sequence reads were collapsed and filtered. Productive Simpson clonality was computed per sample as the square root of Simpson's diversity index over productive rearrangements. TCRdb re-hosts the immuneACCESS table, in-frame sequences only. Its copies lack some clones; in the studies checked, an unresolved V gene accounts for under half of them, and the cause for the rest is not known. That table furnishes V, J and clone size, whereas the DNA furnished D and trimming. This sample gives about 60,000 clones in total; about 76% of them show up just once. The ten largest clones add up to about 34% of the sample.

The cysteine opens and the phenylalanine closes a CDR3 of 14 amino acids. Only CDR3 DNA is held: 42 bases, read in frame from base 1. CDR1 and CDR2 are drawn from the germline V gene: SGHRS, YFSETQ. Cut back by 0 bases and 7 bases, the V and J ends lie 10 bases apart. The collaborating institutions used their own protocols to collect whole blood in K2EDTA tubes. For TCRbeta analysis, collaborators shipped samples as frozen whole blood, isolated PBMCs, or DNA extracted from either of those sample types. This clone has only one observation. Its binding antigen is unknown. No much larger clonotype is one base removed from it; base qualities were not supplied.

This sequence uses TRBV5-1 and TRBJ2-2; a tentative D call is TRBD2 (5 bases match). The sequenced sample consisted of peripheral blood. This sequence originates from a human donor in a cohort sampled during active COVID-19. CDR3 protein: CASSLETGIGELFF. The sequence in DNA is TGCGCCAGCAGCTTGGAGACGGGAATCGGGGAGCTGTTTTTT.